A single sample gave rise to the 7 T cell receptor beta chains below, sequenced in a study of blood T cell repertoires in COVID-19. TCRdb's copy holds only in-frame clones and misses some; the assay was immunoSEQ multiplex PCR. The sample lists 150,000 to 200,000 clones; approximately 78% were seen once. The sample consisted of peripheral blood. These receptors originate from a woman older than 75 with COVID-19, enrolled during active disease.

The CDR3 DNA follows: TGCGCCAGCAGCCAAGAAGCCGGGAGGGGGACTGAAGCTTTCTTT. Encoded protein: CASSQEAGRGTEAFF. This chain uses TRBV4-1 with TRBJ1-1; TRBD1 is a possible D gene (6 bases). This CDR3 has 15 amino acids. Trimming took off 0 bases at V and 5 bases at J, with 13 bases between the two ends. The germline gives CDR1 MGHRA, CDR2 YSYEKL.

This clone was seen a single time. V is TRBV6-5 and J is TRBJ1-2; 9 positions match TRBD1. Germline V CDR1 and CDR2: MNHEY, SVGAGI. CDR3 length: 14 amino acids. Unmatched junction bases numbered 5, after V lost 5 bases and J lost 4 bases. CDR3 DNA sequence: TGTGCCAGCAGTCCGGGACAGGGTGGCTATGGCTACACCTTC. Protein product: CASSPGQGGYGYTF.

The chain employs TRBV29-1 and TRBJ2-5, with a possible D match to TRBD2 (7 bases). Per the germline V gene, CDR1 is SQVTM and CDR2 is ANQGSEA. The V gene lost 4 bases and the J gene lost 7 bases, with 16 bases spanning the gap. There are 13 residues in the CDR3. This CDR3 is CSVVATGRGTQYF. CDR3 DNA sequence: TGCAGCGTTGTTGCTACAGGGAGGGGGACCCAGTACTTC.

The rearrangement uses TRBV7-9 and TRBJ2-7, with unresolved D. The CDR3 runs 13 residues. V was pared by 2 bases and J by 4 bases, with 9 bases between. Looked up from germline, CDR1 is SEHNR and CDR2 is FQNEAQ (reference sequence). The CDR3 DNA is TGTGCCAGCAGCTTATTTTCAGGATACGAGCAGTACTTC. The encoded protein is CASSLFSGYEQYF. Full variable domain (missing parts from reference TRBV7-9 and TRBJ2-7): DTGVSQNPRHKITKRGQNVTFRCDPISEHNRLYWYRQTLGQGPEFLTYFQNEAQLEKSRLLSDRFSAERPKGSFSTLEIQRTEQGDSAMYLCASSLFSGYEQYFGPGTRLTVT.

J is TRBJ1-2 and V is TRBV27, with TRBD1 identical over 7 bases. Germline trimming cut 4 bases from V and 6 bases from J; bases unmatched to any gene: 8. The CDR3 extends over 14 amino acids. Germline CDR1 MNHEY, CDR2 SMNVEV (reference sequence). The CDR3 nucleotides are TGTGCCAGCAGTTCAACCGACAGGGACGATGGCTACACCTTC. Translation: CASSSTDRDDGYTF.

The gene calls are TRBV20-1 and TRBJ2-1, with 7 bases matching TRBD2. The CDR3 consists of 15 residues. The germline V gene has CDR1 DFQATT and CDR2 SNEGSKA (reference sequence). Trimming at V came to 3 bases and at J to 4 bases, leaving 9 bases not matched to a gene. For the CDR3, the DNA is TGCAGTGCTAGTCTGTTACGGGGACTATACAATGAGCAGTTCTTC. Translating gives CSASLLRGLYNEQFF.

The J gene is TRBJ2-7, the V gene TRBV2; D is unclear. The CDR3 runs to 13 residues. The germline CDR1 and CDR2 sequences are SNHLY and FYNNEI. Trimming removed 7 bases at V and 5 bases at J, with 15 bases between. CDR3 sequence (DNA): TGTGCCAGCACTGGCATCATAAACAACGAGCAGTACTTC. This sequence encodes CASTGIINNEQYF. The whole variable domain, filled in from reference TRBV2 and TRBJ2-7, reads EPEVTQTPSHQVTQMGQEVILRCVPISNHLYFYWYRQILGQKVEFLVSFYNNEISEKSEIFDDQFSVERPDGSNFTLKIRSTKLEDSAMYFCASTGIINNEQYFGPGTRLTVT.